This TCR beta chain derives from a study of T-cell memory formation after mild COVID-19. One entry per CDR3 protein, called by TCRdb with MiXCR from the 5' RACE reads. This sample has about 430,000 distinct CDR3 sequences, with more than 15% found just once. General study results and limits: Among CD4+ contracting clones, most were CM and EM, and CD8+ ones EMRA. Contracting clones from day 15 to 85 had balanced CD4/CD8; later expanders favoured CD4+.

This clonotype appeared a few times. Its matching antigen is unknown. CDR3 length: 11 residues. The ends were cut back, 2 bases at V and 10 bases at J, with 7 bases in the middle. Germline CDR1 reads SGHDT; CDR2 reads YYEEEE. Sequenced sample: PBMCs or a T cell subset sorted from them (not recorded which). The origin of this receptor is a man between 18 and 35 years old who had mild COVID-19 (a few samples of this study predate the infection). Cell type and time point are not known. The chain is built from TRBV5-6 and TRBJ2-1; D ambiguous. The DNA for the CDR3 is TGTGCCAGCAGCTTCAGCCTGGAGCAGTTCTTC. This encodes CASSFSLEQFF. The full variable domain, in which reference TRBV5-6 and TRBJ2-1 provide the parts outside the CDR3, is DAGVTQSPTHLIKTRGQQVTLRCSPKSGHDTVSWYQQALGQGPQFIFQYYEEEERQRGNFPDRFSGHQFPNYSSELNVNALLLGDSALYLCASSFSLEQFFGPGTRLTVL.